Below are 20 T cell receptor beta chains sequenced from a single sample in a study of cytomegalovirus exposure and HLA in healthy donors. It was with 60 Vbeta and 13 Jbeta primers that the PCR ran. TCRdb's copy holds only in-frame clones and misses some; the assay was immunoSEQ multiplex PCR. The sample has approximately 130,000 clones; over 75% are singletons. What was sequenced was PBMCs. Receptors were obtained from a man between 40 and 49 years old in good health and CMV-seronegative.

The chain uses TRBV19 and TRBJ2-2, with D hard to call. From germline, CDR1 is LNHDA and CDR2 SQIVND (reference sequence). This CDR3 is 14 amino acids long. V dropped 0 bases and J dropped 1 base, with 3 bases sitting between them. As DNA, the CDR3 is TGTGCCAGTAGTATAGACAAGAACACCGGGGAGCTGTTTTTT. Its translation: CASSIDKNTGELFF.

This clone rates as medium-sized. This chain links TRBV29-1 with TRBJ2-7; D is perhaps TRBD1 (6 bases). Germline V gene data show CDR1 as SQVTM and CDR2 as ANQGSEA. The CDR3 totals 11 residues. V dropped 6 bases and J dropped 3 bases, with 9 bases sitting between them. CDR3 in amino acids: CSVWDNYEQYF. The DNA for the CDR3 is TGCAGCGTCTGGGACAACTACGAGCAGTACTTC.

The chain combines TRBV30 with TRBJ1-1; D is ambiguous. The CDR3 covers 12 residues. Deletions cut 2 bases from V and 4 bases from J, with 8 bases between. CDR1 is GTSNPN, CDR2 SVGIG, per germline (reference sequence). DNA of the CDR3: TGTGCCTGGAGTCAGGTGGGCACTGAAGCTTTCTTT. It encodes CAWSQVGTEAFF.

The rearrangement joins TRBV30 to TRBJ2-1; 9 bases agree with TRBD2. The CDR3 sequence is 13 residues long. The V gene end was trimmed by 4 bases and the J gene end by 10 bases; junction bases not matched to a gene: 8. Germline assignment: CDR1 GTSNPN and CDR2 SVGIG (reference sequence). CDR3 protein: CAWMLSGSYEQFF. CDR3 sequence (DNA): TGTGCCTGGATGCTTAGCGGGAGTTACGAGCAGTTCTTC.

The chain combines TRBV19 with TRBJ1-5; maybe TRBD1 (5 bases). The CDR3 extends over 14 amino acids. Trimming stripped 0 bases from V and 4 bases from J, with 7 bases between. The germline V gene has CDR1 LNHDA and CDR2 SQIVND (reference sequence). DNA for the CDR3: TGTGCCAGTAGTATAGAGGGGGGGAATCAGCCCCAGCATTTT. It codes for CASSIEGGNQPQHF. Combining the CDR3 with reference TRBV19 and TRBJ1-5 gives the whole variable domain DGGITQSPKYLFRKEGQNVTLSCEQNLNHDAMYWYRQDPGQGLRLIYYSQIVNDFQKGDIAEGYSVSREKKESFPLTVTSAQKNPTAFYLCASSIEGGNQPQHFGDGTRLSIL.

The chain combines TRBV28 with TRBJ2-1; 11 nucleotides line up with TRBD2. From germline, CDR1 is MDHEN and CDR2 SYDVKM. There are 16 residues in the CDR3. V trimming: 5 bases; J trimming: 6 bases; junction bases outside the gene matches: 9. The CDR3: CASSPPGSGRANEQFF. CDR3 in DNA: TGTGCCAGCAGTCCTCCTGGTAGCGGGAGGGCCAATGAGCAGTTCTTC.

The V gene is TRBV7-8, the J gene TRBJ2-5; 7 bases agree with TRBD1. J lost 2 bases, V lost 2 bases, and 11 bases had no gene match. Germline loops: CDR1 SGHVS, CDR2 FQNEAQ. The CDR3 spans 17 residues. CDR3 loop: CASSLTPRLRGQETQYF. CDR3 in DNA: TGTGCCAGCAGCTTAACTCCTCGGCTCAGGGGGCAAGAGACCCAGTACTTC.

Notes on this clone: One end of the junction fails to match germline, which may point to a read error. At the DNA level, this CDR3 is encoded by other sequences in the same sample as well. The J gene is TRBJ2-7, the V gene TRBV6-1, with 12 bases aligning to TRBD2. CDR1 is MNHNS, CDR2 SASEGT, per germline. This CDR3 contains 16 residues. The CDR3 bases are TGTGCCAGTAGTGAATCGGCTAGCGGGAGGGCCTACGAGCAGTACTTC. This codes for CASSESASGRAYEQYF.

This chain links TRBV7-2 with TRBJ1-2; weak D call: TRBD1 (5 bases). The CDR3 runs 17 residues. Germline loops: CDR1 SGHTA, CDR2 FQGNSA. The germline V and J ends were trimmed by 0 bases and 6 bases, with 20 bases remaining between them. The CDR3 nucleotides are TGTGCCAGCAGCTTAGCGATTCAGGGAGGTAGTACGGATGGCTACACCTTC. Protein product: CASSLAIQGGSTDGYTF.

The rearrangement uses TRBV6-6 and TRBJ2-7, with unresolved D. The CDR3 length is 13 residues. The germline CDR1 and CDR2 sequences are MNHNY and SVGAGI (reference sequence). Trimming shortened V by 2 bases and J by 2 bases, and 7 bases separated the two germline ends. CDR3 DNA sequence: TGTGCCAGCAGTTACATTAGCACCTACGAGCAGTACTTC. It specifies CASSYISTYEQYF.

This rearrangement joins TRBV6-6 to TRBJ2-5; possibly TRBD2 for D (6 bases). The J call is in doubt because the DNA end fits TRBJ2-7 better. Looked up from germline, CDR1 is MNHNY and CDR2 is SVGAGI (reference sequence). This CDR3 comprises 15 residues. The CDR3 DNA follows: TGTGCCAGCAGTTACCTAGCGTCTAGCTCCTACGAGCAGTACTTC. It encodes CASSYLASSSYEQYF.

This clone was counted only a few times. The chain recombines TRBV4-2 with TRBJ2-7; D not certain. Germline loops: CDR1 LGHNA, CDR2 YNFKEQ. V was cut by 1 base and J by 4 bases, with 11 bases left in between. The CDR3 covers 14 residues. The CDR3 spells CASSQVWAIYEQYF. CDR3 coding DNA: TGTGCCAGCAGCCAAGTTTGGGCCATTTACGAGCAGTACTTC.

For the CDR3, the DNA is TGTGCCAGCCGCGTAAACTACGAGCAGTACTTC. It yields the protein CASRVNYEQYF. The V call is TRBV28, the J call TRBJ2-7, with unresolved D. V lost 8 bases and J lost 3, with 8 bases in between. Germline lookup yields CDR1 MDHEN and CDR2 SYDVKM. CDR3 length: 11 amino acids.

The gene calls are TRBV29-1 and TRBJ2-7; 10 nucleotides match TRBD1. V dropped 4 bases and J dropped 6; count of bases not matched to a gene: 6. Germline V gene lookup returns CDR1 SQVTM and CDR2 ANQGSEA. The CDR3 is made up of 13 amino acids. CDR3 DNA sequence: TGCAGCGTTGGACAGGGGGCCGGGGGCGAGCAGTACTTC. Translating it yields CSVGQGAGGEQYF.

This clone was seen once. The chain uses TRBV6-5 and TRBJ2-2; no reliable D call. Germline V gene lookup returns CDR1 MNHEY and CDR2 SVGAGI. This CDR3 contains 13 residues. Trimming removed 0 bases from V and 4 bases from J, with 3 bases in between. The CDR3 sequence is CASSYSITGELFF. CDR3 sequence (DNA): TGTGCCAGCAGTTACTCTATCACCGGGGAGCTGTTTTTT.

CDR3 loop: CASSTGTPPNEKLFF. The CDR3 DNA is TGTGCCAGCAGCACCGGGACACCGCCTAATGAAAAACTGTTTTTT. This chain links TRBV13 with TRBJ1-4, with D maybe TRBD1 (6 bases). The CDR3 consists of 15 residues. V shed 5 bases and J shed 3 bases, with 13 bases lying between them. Germline V gene sequence: CDR1 PRHDT, CDR2 FYEKMQ (reference sequence).

V is TRBV9 and J is TRBJ1-2, with D possibly TRBD1 on 6 matching bases. V was clipped by 0 bases and J by 4 bases, with 10 bases between them. Germline CDR1 and CDR2: SGDLS and YYNGEE. The CDR3 covers 14 residues. The CDR3 bases are TGTGCCAGCAGCGTAGACGGACAGACCTATGGCTACACCTTC. It yields the protein CASSVDGQTYGYTF.

About this clone itself: Other DNA sequences of this sample code for an identical CDR3. The V gene is TRBV5-1, the J gene TRBJ1-6; no clear D gene. V lost 2 bases and J 0 bases, leaving 6 bases between the germline ends. The CDR3 runs to 15 residues. Looked up from germline, CDR1 is SGHRS and CDR2 is YFSETQ. The CDR3 nucleotides read TGCGCCAGCAGCTTTCTTAGCTCCTATAATTCACCCCTCCACTTT. Its protein product is CASSFLSSYNSPLHF. Based on the CDR3 plus reference TRBV5-1 and TRBJ1-6, the full variable domain is KAGVTQTPRYLIKTRGQQVTLSCSPISGHRSVSWYQQTPGQGLQFLFEYFSETQRNKGNFPGRFSGRQFSNSRSEMNVSTLELGDSALYLCASSFLSSYNSPLHFGNGTRLTVT.

V gene TRBV5-1 combines with J gene TRBJ1-6, with unresolved D. The germline V and J ends were trimmed by 0 bases and 7 bases, with 8 bases remaining between them. The CDR3 is 14 amino acids. Germline-derived CDR1 and CDR2 are SGHRS and YFSETQ. CDR3 DNA sequence: TGCGCCAGCAGCTTGGGCAACAGAAATTCACCCCTCCACTTT. Translation: CASSLGNRNSPLHF.

The CDR3 DNA follows: TGTGCCTGGAGCCTCCTATTGCAGACCCAGTACTTC. Its protein product is CAWSLLLQTQYF. The chain couples TRBV30 to TRBJ2-5; D uncertain. Germline CDR1 GTSNPN, CDR2 SVGIG (reference sequence). This CDR3 has 12 amino acids. V was trimmed by 3 bases and J by 6 bases, leaving 11 bases between them.